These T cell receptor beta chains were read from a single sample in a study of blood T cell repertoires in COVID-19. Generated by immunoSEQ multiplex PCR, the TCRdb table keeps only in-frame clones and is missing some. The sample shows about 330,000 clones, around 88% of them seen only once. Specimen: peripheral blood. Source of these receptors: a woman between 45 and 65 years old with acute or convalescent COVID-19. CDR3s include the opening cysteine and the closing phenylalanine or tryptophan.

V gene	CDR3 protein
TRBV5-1	CASSFKTGEQNSPLHF
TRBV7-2	CASSLRRTGLNTEAFF
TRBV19	CASPMDSGGTRSGELFF
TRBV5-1	CASSPDHRAEYGYTF
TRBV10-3	CAISPFLLSRMRPVVPGELFF
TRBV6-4	CASRGQGGTEAFF
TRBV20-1	CSAGTTNEQFF
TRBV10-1	CASSGQRGEREQFF
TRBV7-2	CASSLFGTSGTGELFF
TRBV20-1	CSASSGTDADTQYF
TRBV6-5	CASSRRDSHSYEQYF
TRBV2	CASSRDRGIDGYTF
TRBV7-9	CASSRGQGSGANVLTF
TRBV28	CASSLTEFGTQYF
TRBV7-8	CASSPPFSYEQYF
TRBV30	CAWSTAAAYGYTF
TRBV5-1	CASSDDRVNSPLHF
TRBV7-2	CASSQRLAGLDTQYF
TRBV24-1	CATSRTGQGKTGELFF
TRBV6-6	CASRADRLEKLFF
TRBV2	CASSVQETQYF
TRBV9	CASSPDLDRAEAFF
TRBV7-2	CASSLGVRDYYGYTF
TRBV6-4	CASRNRTGELFF
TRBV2	CASRKGTGNTGELFF
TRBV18	CASSPQGATGNTIYF
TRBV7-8	CASSSPGLVGYEQYF
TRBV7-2	CASSRSRDNEQFF